A selection of T cell receptor beta chains follows, all from one sample in a study of T cell responses to AZD1222 COVID-19 vaccine. Method: immunoSEQ multiplex PCR; TCRdb's copy keeps in-frame clones and lacks some. The sample includes about 150,000 clones, approximately 86% of them seen just once. The specimen comprised peripheral blood, sampled on day 0 of AZD1222 vaccination. These receptors were collected from an adult in good health. CDR3s include the opening cysteine and the closing phenylalanine or tryptophan. The D gene is left open where the match is weak. Only some rows state a clone size, as once, few, many or a class for expanded clones.

D gene,J gene,clone size,V gene,CDR3 protein,CDR3 DNA
-,TRBJ1-2,-,TRBV19,CASSIGGSGYTF,TGTGCCAGTAGTATAGGTGGGTCTGGCTACACCTTC
-,TRBJ2-3,-,TRBV10-3,CAISESAEEDTQYF,TGTGCCATCAGTGAGTCGGCGGAGGAAGATACGCAGTATTTT
TRBD2,TRBJ2-1,few,TRBV7-2,CASSLAPRTTSGYNEQFF,TGTGCCAGCAGCTTAGCGCCCAGAACCACTAGCGGCTACAATGAGCAGTTCTTC
TRBD1,TRBJ1-6,-,TRBV5-1,CASSLALPGTVSSPLHF,TGCGCCAGCAGCTTGGCCTTACCTGGGACAGTCAGTTCACCCCTCCACTTT
-,TRBJ1-6,-,TRBV19,CASNTGTGLSPLHF,TGTGCCAGTAACACCGGGACGGGCCTTTCACCCCTCCACTTT
-,TRBJ1-1,-,TRBV14,CASSPVGGIEAFF,TGTGCCAGCAGCCCCGTTGGGGGGATTGAAGCTTTCTTT
TRBD1,TRBJ1-2,-,TRBV3-1/TRBV3-2,CASSQGDRYFYGYTF,TGTGCCAGCAGCCAAGGGGACAGGTACTTTTATGGCTACACCTTC
TRBD1,TRBJ1-6,once,TRBV18,CASSPIGTGGDNSPLHF,TGTGCCAGCTCACCAATCGGGACAGGGGGGGATAATTCACCCCTCCACTTT
-,TRBJ1-1,once,TRBV3-1/TRBV3-2,CASRKGEADTEAFF,TGTGCCAGCAGAAAGGGGGAGGCTGACACTGAAGCTTTCTTT
-,TRBJ1-3,-,TRBV4-1,CASSQGDGRSGNTIYF,TGCGCCAGCAGCCAAGGGGACGGTCGCTCTGGAAACACCATATATTTT
TRBD1,TRBJ1-2,few,TRBV4-1,CASSPNHGQGTYGYTF,TGCGCCAGCAGTCCCAACCACGGACAGGGGACCTATGGCTACACCTTC
-,TRBJ2-6,-,TRBV7-2,CASSLGGSSGANVLTF,TGTGCCAGCAGCTTAGGGGGTAGCTCTGGGGCCAACGTCCTGACTTTC
-,TRBJ2-1,-,TRBV19,CASSDRSEQFF,TGTGCCAGTAGTGATAGATCCGAGCAGTTCTTC
-,TRBJ1-1,-,TRBV7-2,CASSPSRFEAFF,TGTGCCAGCAGCCCTTCCCGCTTTGAAGCTTTCTTT
TRBD1,TRBJ2-5,-,TRBV3-1/TRBV3-2,CASSQQTGGTQYF,TGTGCCAGCAGCCAGCAGACAGGGGGGACCCAGTACTTC
-,TRBJ2-1,-,TRBV21-1,CASSSREGSYNEQFF,TGTGCCAGCAGCAGCCGGGAGGGATCCTACAATGAGCAGTTCTTC
-,TRBJ1-5,-,TRBV3-1/TRBV3-2,CASSQLQGNQPQHF,TGTGCCAGCAGCCAACTACAGGGAAATCAGCCCCAGCATTTT
TRBD1,TRBJ2-7,-,TRBV28,CASSFRDSRSYEQYF,TGTGCCAGCAGTTTTAGGGACAGTCGCTCCTACGAGCAGTACTTC
-,TRBJ1-1,-,TRBV18,CASSREGGLNTEAFF,TGTGCCAGCTCCCGGGAGGGGGGGCTGAACACTGAAGCTTTCTTT
-,TRBJ2-1,-,TRBV7-2,CASSSQAVYNEQFF,TGTGCCAGCAGCTCGCAAGCGGTTTACAATGAGCAGTTCTTC
-,TRBJ2-7,-,TRBV28,CASSFTGSQGYEQYF,TGTGCCAGCAGCTTTACCGGGAGCCAGGGTTACGAGCAGTACTTC
TRBD2,TRBJ2-2,-,TRBV14,CASSRWGASGRGTGELFF,TGTGCCAGCAGCCGTTGGGGGGCTAGCGGGAGAGGAACCGGGGAGCTGTTTTTT
-,TRBJ1-2,few,TRBV29-1,CSGEATDYGYTF,TGCAGCGGAGAAGCGACAGACTATGGCTACACCTTC
-,TRBJ1-2,-,TRBV13,CASSLGSGGYGYTF,TGTGCCAGCAGCTTAGGTTCGGGAGGCTATGGCTACACCTTC
TRBD2,TRBJ2-5,-,TRBV7-2,CASSHGGAGSETQYF,TGTGCCAGCAGCCACGGGGGGGCAGGCTCAGAGACCCAGTACTTC
TRBD1,TRBJ2-7,-,TRBV7-6,CASRPGQGYEQYF,TGTGCCAGCAGACCGGGACAGGGCTACGAGCAGTACTTC
TRBD2,TRBJ2-7,-,TRBV11-2,CASRLNPGTSEQYF,TGTGCCAGCAGATTGAACCCCGGGACTAGTGAGCAGTACTTC
-,TRBJ2-7,-,TRBV30,CAWSVTGWSYEQYF,TGTGCCTGGAGTGTTACAGGGTGGTCCTACGAGCAGTACTTC
TRBD2,TRBJ2-1,-,TRBV10-2,CASSVGTSAYNEQFF,TGCGCCAGCAGTGTTGGGACTAGCGCTTACAATGAGCAGTTCTTC
-,TRBJ1-1,few,TRBV19,CASRDPRGMNTEAFF,TGTGCCAGTAGGGACCCCCGAGGGATGAACACTGAAGCTTTCTTT
-,TRBJ2-5,-,TRBV28,CASSSPETQYF,TGTGCCAGCAGTTCCCCAGAGACCCAGTACTTC
TRBD1,TRBJ1-2,-,TRBV14,CASSQDRGNTNYGYTF,TGTGCCAGCAGCCAGGACAGGGGCAACACTAACTATGGCTACACCTTC
TRBD1,TRBJ1-6,-,TRBV7-8,CASSTGGMAYNSPLHF,TGTGCCAGCAGCACAGGGGGCATGGCCTATAATTCACCCCTCCACTTT
-,TRBJ2-2,-,TRBV24-1,CATSDPRGRTGELFF,TGTGCCACCAGTGACCCACGCGGGCGAACCGGGGAGCTGTTTTTT
TRBD1,TRBJ1-1,few,TRBV28,CATSPTGVNTEAFF,TGTGCCACAAGTCCGACAGGGGTCAACACTGAAGCTTTCTTT
-,TRBJ1-1,-,TRBV7-9,CASSPQRDEAFF,TGTGCCAGCAGCCCGCAGAGGGATGAAGCTTTCTTT
-,TRBJ2-7,once,TRBV30,CAWSRAQGISYEQYF,TGTGCCTGGAGTAGAGCACAGGGCATCTCCTACGAGCAGTACTTC
TRBD1,TRBJ2-2,few,TRBV5-5,CASSLVGTVNTGELFF,TGTGCCAGCAGCTTGGTAGGGACAGTAAACACCGGGGAGCTGTTTTTT
TRBD1,TRBJ1-2,-,TRBV5-1,CASSGGQAEYGYTF,TGCGCCAGCAGCGGCGGACAGGCCGAGTATGGCTACACCTTC
-,TRBJ1-1,once,TRBV29-1,CSVERGPRNTEAFF,TGCAGCGTTGAACGTGGGCCGAGGAACACTGAAGCTTTCTTT
TRBD1,TRBJ2-7,-,TRBV19,CASSLRGVRGPISEQYF,TGTGCCAGTAGTCTACGCGGGGTCAGGGGGCCGATTAGCGAGCAGTACTTC
-,TRBJ1-6,-,TRBV28,CASSPPGLWIKLISPLHF,TGTGCCAGCAGTCCCCCGGGGTTATGGATTAAACTTATTTCACCCCTCCACTTT
-,TRBJ1-2,-,TRBV5-1,CASSLSGTIDYGYTF,TGCGCCAGCAGCTTGAGCGGGACAATAGACTATGGCTACACCTTC
-,TRBJ1-1,-,TRBV7-8,CASSLVLEAFF,TGTGCCAGCAGCTTAGTCCTTGAAGCTTTCTTT
-,TRBJ1-2,-,TRBV28,CASSPPNANYGYTF,TGTGCCAGCAGCCCCCCGAATGCTAACTATGGCTACACCTTC
-,TRBJ1-1,-,TRBV10-1,CASSGCPSEAFF,TGCGCCAGCAGTGGGTGTCCCTCTGAAGCTTTCTTT
TRBD1,TRBJ1-3,-,TRBV14,CASSQDRGLFRRNTIYF,TGTGCCAGCAGCCAAGACAGGGGGCTCTTTAGGCGAAACACCATATATTTT
TRBD1,TRBJ1-2,-,TRBV3-1/TRBV3-2,CASSQGTGPYYGYTF,TGTGCCAGCAGCCAAGGGACAGGGCCCTACTATGGCTACACCTTC
-,TRBJ2-2,-,TRBV5-1,CASSLGGLTTPITGELFF,TGCGCCAGCAGCTTGGGGGGTTTGACTACCCCTATCACCGGGGAGCTGTTTTTT
TRBD1,TRBJ1-6,-,TRBV5-1,CASSIKPGQGEHSPLHF,TGCGCCAGCAGCATAAAACCGGGACAGGGGGAACATTCACCCCTCCACTTT
TRBD1,TRBJ1-2,-,TRBV5-1,CASSLTGGPMAGYTF,TGCGCCAGCAGCTTGACAGGGGGCCCTATGGCTGGCTACACCTTC
TRBD2,TRBJ2-5,few,TRBV30,CAYSSGQETQYF,TGTGCCTACTCTAGCGGACAAGAGACCCAGTACTTC
-,TRBJ1-2,-,TRBV30,CAWSVGWGYTF,TGTGCCTGGAGTGTTGGATGGGGCTACACCTTC
-,TRBJ2-2,few,TRBV7-2,CADDWREANTGELFF,TGTGCCGACGACTGGCGGGAAGCGAACACCGGGGAGCTGTTTTTT
-,TRBJ1-5,-,TRBV4-1,CASSQVLTYSNQPQHF,TGCGCCAGCAGCCAAGTACTGACCTACTCAAATCAGCCCCAGCATTTT